This paragraph reports one T cell receptor (beta chain). Original methodology: The assay estimated nucleated cells by amplifying reference gene primers. The protocol was immunoSEQ multiplex PCR, while the TCRdb copy is restricted to in-frame clones and leaves out a portion. The D gene and trimming were derived from the DNA, and the V and J assignments and clone size from that table. The data show around 61,000 clones, with about nine tenths seen just once and more than 2.5% held by the top ten. The sample originates from a study of blood T cell repertoires in COVID-19. Study background: The United States, Italy and Spain were the sources of the acute and convalescent COVID-19 samples. T cells, B-cell-depleted T cells, or PBMCs provided the cDNA or gDNA that served as material.

The V gene end was trimmed by 5 bases and the J gene end by 4 bases; junction bases not matched to a gene: 5. This CDR3 has 14 amino acids. Germline V CDR1 and CDR2: SGHAT, FQNNGV. The TCR originated in a man between 50 and 59 years old with active COVID-19. What was sequenced was peripheral blood. The rearrangement uses TRBV11-2 and TRBJ1-1, with 9 bases identical to TRBD1. CDR3 sequence: CASSLGQGSTEAFF. CDR3 sequence (DNA): TGTGCCAGCAGCCTCGGACAGGGGAGCACTGAAGCTTTCTTT.